A selection of T cell receptor beta chains follows, all from one sample in a study of blood T cell repertoires in COVID-19. Sequencing was performed with immunoSEQ multiplex PCR; in TCRdb, only in-frame clones are kept and a portion is missing. The sample includes 270,000 or so clones, more than 70% of them seen just once. The sequencing sample was made of PBMCs or T cells enriched from blood (not recorded which). The receptors come from a middle-aged woman with acute COVID-19. CDR3s include the opening cysteine and the closing phenylalanine or tryptophan. A D gene is named only where the DNA matches it firmly. The size entry is marked missing in some rows and otherwise reads once, few, many or a size class.

v_gene	j_gene	abundance	d_gene	CDR3aa	CDR3nt
TRBV5-1	TRBJ2-5	-	TRBD2	CASSLEGFGRPQETQYF	TGCGCCAGCAGCTTGGAGGGGTTCGGGAGGCCCCAAGAGACCCAGTACTTC
TRBV24-1	TRBJ1-1	few	-	CATSDFGEAFF	TGTGCCACCAGTGATTTTGGCGAAGCTTTCTTT
TRBV18	TRBJ1-1	-	TRBD1	CASSLTGTGGANTEAFF	TGTGCCAGCTCACTAACCGGGACAGGGGGCGCGAACACTGAAGCTTTCTTT
TRBV12-3/TRBV12-4	TRBJ1-5	few	-	CASRPGDRQPQHF	TGTGCCAGCAGACCGGGAGACCGGCAGCCCCAGCATTTT
TRBV28	TRBJ1-1	once	-	CASSLWGGEAFF	TGTGCCAGCAGTTTATGGGGGGGTGAAGCTTTCTTT
TRBV18	TRBJ1-1	-	-	CASSSGNTEAFF	TGTGCCAGCTCATCGGGGAACACTGAAGCTTTCTTT
TRBV21-1	TRBJ1-5	-	-	CASSSPRQGYQPQHF	TGTGCCAGCAGCTCCCCTCGACAGGGCTATCAGCCCCAGCATTTT
TRBV3-1/TRBV3-2	TRBJ1-1	-	TRBD1	CASTPYRGTEAFF	TGTGCCAGCACCCCCTACAGGGGCACTGAAGCTTTCTTT
TRBV28	TRBJ1-3	-	-	CASGLYLSGNTIYF	TGTGCCAGCGGGTTATATCTCTCTGGAAACACCATATATTTT
TRBV7-3	TRBJ1-1	-	-	CASSLGGSNTEAFF	TGTGCCAGCAGCTTAGGGGGGTCGAACACTGAAGCTTTCTTT
TRBV28	TRBJ2-7	-	-	CATNDRKAYEQYF	TGTGCCACCAACGATAGAAAAGCCTACGAGCAGTACTTC
TRBV4-1	TRBJ1-5	few	-	CASSPQGNQPQHF	TGCGCCAGCAGCCCCCAGGGCAATCAGCCCCAGCATTTT
TRBV5-1	TRBJ1-1	-	-	CASSLVRGAVEAFF	TGCGCCAGCAGCTTGGTCAGGGGAGCGGTTGAAGCTTTCTTT
TRBV5-6	TRBJ1-3	-	TRBD1	CASSDGQGANWSGNTIYF	TGTGCCAGCAGCGACGGACAGGGGGCAAATTGGTCTGGAAACACCATATATTTT
TRBV2	TRBJ1-5	-	-	CASSERQLNQPQHF	TGTGCCAGCAGTGAGCGACAGTTAAATCAGCCCCAGCATTTT
TRBV7-8	TRBJ2-5	once	-	CASSLVELKETQYF	TGTGCCAGCAGCTTAGTCGAGTTGAAAGAGACCCAGTACTTC